Listed below are T cell receptor beta chains from one sample, sequenced in a study of CD8 T cells in ankylosing spondylitis. TCRdb ran MiXCR on the 5' RACE reads and lists one entry per CDR3 protein. The sample consists of roughly 370,000 distinct CDR3 sequences, approximately 20% of them appearing once. Sequenced sample: blood, either unsorted or a sorted T cell fraction (not recorded which). These receptor sequences come from a male donor with ankylosing spondylitis. Each CDR3 is given with its conserved first and last residue. A D gene is named only where the DNA matches it firmly. The size of a clone is reported for some rows only, either as once, few or many, or as a class for expanded clones.

v_gene: TRBV14; j_gene: TRBJ2-1; abundance: few; d_gene: .; CDR3nt: TGTGCCAGCAGCCAAGATTCACGGCCTGGGGAGTTCTTC; CDR3aa: CASSQDSRPGEFF
v_gene: TRBV7-2; j_gene: TRBJ2-3; abundance: many; d_gene: .; CDR3nt: TGTGCCAGCAGCCCCAGTGGTCTTTGGGGGCAGTATTTT; CDR3aa: CASSPSGLWGQYF
v_gene: TRBV18; j_gene: TRBJ2-5; abundance: .; d_gene: .; CDR3nt: TGTGCCAGCTCACCACCCAGGGTAGCGCCCATCGCCCAAGAGACCCAGTACTTC; CDR3aa: CASSPPRVAPIAQETQYF
v_gene: TRBV6-1; j_gene: TRBJ1-1; abundance: few; d_gene: .; CDR3nt: TGTGCCAGCGGCGAGTTACCGAACACTGAAGCTTTCTTT; CDR3aa: CASGELPNTEAFF
v_gene: TRBV3-1; j_gene: TRBJ1-5; abundance: few; d_gene: .; CDR3nt: TGTGCCAGCAGCCAAAGGGGCCTCTATCAGCCCCAGCATTTT; CDR3aa: CASSQRGLYQPQHF
v_gene: TRBV28; j_gene: TRBJ2-5; abundance: .; d_gene: .; CDR3nt: TGTGCCAGCAAAGGGGGAGGTGAGCAAGAGACCCAGTACTTC; CDR3aa: CASKGGGEQETQYF
v_gene: TRBV20-1; j_gene: TRBJ2-1; abundance: .; d_gene: .; CDR3nt: TGCAGTGCTAGGCGACAGGGGGGTAGCGGGAGCTTTCGGAATGAGCAGTTCTTC; CDR3aa: CSARRQGGSGSFRNEQFF
v_gene: TRBV30; j_gene: TRBJ2-3; abundance: .; d_gene: .; CDR3nt: TGTGCCTGGGGGGTAGGAGATACGCAGTATTTT; CDR3aa: CAWGVGDTQYF
v_gene: TRBV6-1; j_gene: TRBJ1-1; abundance: .; d_gene: .; CDR3nt: TGTGCCAGCAGGGGTCGTGGGGGGAACACTGAAGCTTTCTTT; CDR3aa: CASRGRGGNTEAFF
v_gene: TRBV6-5; j_gene: TRBJ1-6; abundance: .; d_gene: .; CDR3nt: TGTGCCAGCAGTTTGATGGCAGCCGTAGGGACCCTCCACTTT; CDR3aa: CASSLMAAVGTLHF
v_gene: TRBV20-1; j_gene: TRBJ2-7; abundance: few; d_gene: TRBD2; CDR3nt: TGCAGTGCCTCTAGCGGGAGTTTGGGATCCTACGAGCAGTACTTC; CDR3aa: CSASSGSLGSYEQYF
v_gene: TRBV6-5; j_gene: TRBJ1-4; abundance: few; d_gene: TRBD1; CDR3nt: TGTGCCAGCAGTTACCGGGACAGGGTTGAAAAACTGTTTTTT; CDR3aa: CASSYRDRVEKLFF
v_gene: TRBV27; j_gene: TRBJ2-3; abundance: .; d_gene: .; CDR3nt: TGTGCCAGCAGTCCCCCGGGGTGGGAGGCAGATACGCAGTATTTT; CDR3aa: CASSPPGWEADTQYF
v_gene: TRBV7-3; j_gene: TRBJ1-1; abundance: few; d_gene: TRBD1; CDR3nt: TGTGCCAGCAGCTCTACGGGACAGGCCGAAGCTTTCTTT; CDR3aa: CASSSTGQAEAFF
v_gene: TRBV5-6; j_gene: TRBJ2-1; abundance: few; d_gene: .; CDR3nt: TGTGCCAGCAGCTTGGCCGGGAGACCTTACAATGAGCAGTTCTTC; CDR3aa: CASSLAGRPYNEQFF
v_gene: TRBV5-1; j_gene: TRBJ1-5; abundance: few; d_gene: TRBD1; CDR3nt: TGCGCCAGCAGCCCCGGGACAGATCAGCCCCAGCATTTT; CDR3aa: CASSPGTDQPQHF
v_gene: TRBV7-3; j_gene: TRBJ1-6; abundance: .; d_gene: .; CDR3nt: TGTGCCAGCAGCTCCGGACAAACACCCCTCCACTTT; CDR3aa: CASSSGQTPLHF
v_gene: TRBV29-1; j_gene: TRBJ1-1; abundance: many; d_gene: .; CDR3nt: TGCAGCGTTGAGATGGATGGGACCGCTGAAGCTTTCTTT; CDR3aa: CSVEMDGTAEAFF
v_gene: TRBV7-3; j_gene: TRBJ2-1; abundance: few; d_gene: TRBD2; CDR3nt: TGTGCCAGCAGCTTCGGCGGGAGAGGTTACAATGAGCAGTTCTTC; CDR3aa: CASSFGGRGYNEQFF
v_gene: TRBV12-3/TRBV12-4; j_gene: TRBJ2-2; abundance: few; d_gene: .; CDR3nt: TGTGCCAGCAGGAGGGGGGGCGCGGGTACCGGGGAGCTGTTTTTT; CDR3aa: CASRRGGAGTGELFF
v_gene: TRBV6-2/TRBV6-3; j_gene: TRBJ2-7; abundance: .; d_gene: TRBD2; CDR3nt: TGTGCCAGTGAAAGCGGGAGCTACGAGCAGTACTTC; CDR3aa: CASESGSYEQYF
v_gene: TRBV3-1; j_gene: TRBJ2-1; abundance: .; d_gene: TRBD2; CDR3nt: TGTGCCAGCAGCCAACAGACTAGCGGGAACAATGAGCAGTTCTTC; CDR3aa: CASSQQTSGNNEQFF
v_gene: TRBV20-1; j_gene: TRBJ2-7; abundance: once; d_gene: TRBD2; CDR3nt: TGCAGTGCTAGCGGTGCTAGCGGGATGCTCGACTCCTACGAGCAGTACTTC; CDR3aa: CSASGASGMLDSYEQYF
v_gene: TRBV29-1; j_gene: TRBJ2-5; abundance: few; d_gene: .; CDR3nt: TGCAGCGTTGAGCCTACAGGGAGTGAGACCCAGTACTTC; CDR3aa: CSVEPTGSETQYF
v_gene: TRBV9; j_gene: TRBJ1-3; abundance: few; d_gene: TRBD1; CDR3nt: TGTGCCAGCAGTTTACAGGGGGCCTCTGGAAACACCATATATTTT; CDR3aa: CASSLQGASGNTIYF
v_gene: TRBV15; j_gene: TRBJ1-5; abundance: .; d_gene: .; CDR3nt: TGTGCCACCAGCAGAGGACGGACAAATCAGCCCCAGCATTTT; CDR3aa: CATSRGRTNQPQHF
v_gene: TRBV6-1; j_gene: TRBJ2-2; abundance: .; d_gene: .; CDR3nt: TGTGCCAGCAAACGACGGAGAGGGTGGGCCGGGGAGCTGTTTTTT; CDR3aa: CASKRRRGWAGELFF
v_gene: TRBV5-1; j_gene: TRBJ2-3; abundance: .; d_gene: TRBD1; CDR3nt: TGCGCCAGCACGGGACAGGGCACAGATACGCAGTATTTT; CDR3aa: CASTGQGTDTQYF
v_gene: TRBV6-1; j_gene: TRBJ1-6; abundance: .; d_gene: .; CDR3nt: TGTGCCAGCAGCGACAGGCGGAATTCACCCCTCCACTTT; CDR3aa: CASSDRRNSPLHF
v_gene: TRBV29-1; j_gene: TRBJ2-7; abundance: few; d_gene: TRBD2; CDR3nt: TGCAGCGTTGCGGACCTACTAGCGGGAGACTACGAGCAGTACTTC; CDR3aa: CSVADLLAGDYEQYF
v_gene: TRBV5-1; j_gene: TRBJ2-7; abundance: .; d_gene: TRBD2; CDR3nt: TGCGCCAGCAGCTTGCGGGGGACGTGGACTAGCGTCTACGAGCAGTACTTC; CDR3aa: CASSLRGTWTSVYEQYF
v_gene: TRBV12-3/TRBV12-4; j_gene: TRBJ1-6; abundance: .; d_gene: .; CDR3nt: TGTGCCAGCAAAGGGGATAATTCACCCCTCCACTTT; CDR3aa: CASKGDNSPLHF
v_gene: TRBV5-6; j_gene: TRBJ1-4; abundance: .; d_gene: .; CDR3nt: TGTGCCAGCAGCTTGCCGGGGAAGGGGCCTAATGAAAAACTGTTTTTT; CDR3aa: CASSLPGKGPNEKLFF
v_gene: TRBV9; j_gene: TRBJ2-2; abundance: few; d_gene: TRBD2; CDR3nt: TGTGCCAGCAGCGTCACTAGCGGGAGCGGTACCGGGGAGCTGTTTTTT; CDR3aa: CASSVTSGSGTGELFF
v_gene: TRBV20-1; j_gene: TRBJ2-1; abundance: once; d_gene: .; CDR3nt: TGCAGTGAAAAGGGCAGATTCAATGAGCAGTTCTTC; CDR3aa: CSEKGRFNEQFF
v_gene: TRBV6-1; j_gene: TRBJ2-1; abundance: .; d_gene: TRBD1; CDR3nt: TGTGCCACGCAACTACAGGGGCCTATGAATGAGCAGTTCTTC; CDR3aa: CATQLQGPMNEQFF
v_gene: TRBV5-1; j_gene: TRBJ2-1; abundance: .; d_gene: TRBD2; CDR3nt: TGCGCCAGCAGCCCGCCGGGGAGGGCCACCCACAATGAGCAGTTCTTC; CDR3aa: CASSPPGRATHNEQFF
v_gene: TRBV2; j_gene: TRBJ2-2; abundance: few; d_gene: TRBD2; CDR3nt: TGTGCCAGCAGGTCCGCAGCGGGAGTGGGGGAGCTGTTTTTT; CDR3aa: CASRSAAGVGELFF
v_gene: TRBV11-2; j_gene: TRBJ1-3; abundance: .; d_gene: .; CDR3nt: TGTGCCAGCAGCCCGCTGGGGGCCTCTGGAAACACCATATATTTT; CDR3aa: CASSPLGASGNTIYF
v_gene: TRBV5-6; j_gene: TRBJ2-7; abundance: few; d_gene: .; CDR3nt: TGTGCCAGCAGCAAAGGACTGGTGAGCTCCTACGAGCAGTACTTC; CDR3aa: CASSKGLVSSYEQYF
v_gene: TRBV5-1; j_gene: TRBJ2-2; abundance: .; d_gene: TRBD1; CDR3nt: TGCGCCAGCAGCTTGGATCCGGACAGGGGCTTAAACACCGGGGAGCTGTTTTTT; CDR3aa: CASSLDPDRGLNTGELFF
v_gene: TRBV6-1; j_gene: TRBJ1-1; abundance: .; d_gene: TRBD1; CDR3nt: TGTGCCAGCAGTAATTACAGGGGAAGGAACACTGAAGCTTTCTTT; CDR3aa: CASSNYRGRNTEAFF
v_gene: TRBV7-2; j_gene: TRBJ2-1; abundance: many; d_gene: TRBD2; CDR3nt: TGTGCCAGCAGCTTACTAGCGGGAGTCAATGAGCAGTTCTTC; CDR3aa: CASSLLAGVNEQFF
v_gene: TRBV10-2; j_gene: TRBJ2-7; abundance: .; d_gene: .; CDR3nt: TGCGCCAGCAGTGACGCCGGAGGCGGGAAGACCTACGAGCAGTACTTC; CDR3aa: CASSDAGGGKTYEQYF
v_gene: TRBV7-2; j_gene: TRBJ2-1; abundance: .; d_gene: TRBD1; CDR3nt: TGTGCCAGCAGCTTAGCAGGGACAGGGGATTACAATGAGCAGTTCTTC; CDR3aa: CASSLAGTGDYNEQFF
v_gene: TRBV5-5; j_gene: TRBJ1-5; abundance: .; d_gene: TRBD1; CDR3nt: TGTGCCAGCAGCCCACGGGGACAGGGGGCAAAACAGCCCCAGCATTTT; CDR3aa: CASSPRGQGAKQPQHF
v_gene: TRBV27; j_gene: TRBJ1-5; abundance: many; d_gene: .; CDR3nt: TGTGCCAGCAGTTTGGTGAGAGATCAGCCCCAGCATTTT; CDR3aa: CASSLVRDQPQHF
v_gene: TRBV12-3/TRBV12-4; j_gene: TRBJ2-2; abundance: .; d_gene: TRBD2; CDR3nt: TGTGCCAGCAGTCCCCAAACTAGCGCCGGGGAGCTGTTTTTT; CDR3aa: CASSPQTSAGELFF
v_gene: TRBV5-1; j_gene: TRBJ2-3; abundance: few; d_gene: .; CDR3nt: TGCGCCAGCAGCCTGGACACACCTAGCACAGATACGCAGTATTTT; CDR3aa: CASSLDTPSTDTQYF